A selection of T cell receptor beta chains follows, all from one sample in a study of CD8 T cells in Susac syndrome. TCRdb fed the immunoSEQ multiplex PCR reads into MiXCR, producing one record per CDR3 protein. The profile covers 150,000 to 200,000 distinct CDR3 sequences, with roughly 93% appearing a single time and approximately 0.14% taken by the ten largest. The sequencing sample was made of CD4+ T cells from PBMCs. These TCRs come from a human donor in good health. CDR3s leave out the opening cysteine and the closing phenylalanine or tryptophan.

V gene	J gene	CDR3 protein
TRBV18	TRBJ1-1	ASSPPGPMNTEAF
TRBV3-1	TRBJ2-7	ASSLSAGARNEQY
TRBV9	TRBJ2-5	ASSIGTAQETQY
TRBV28	TRBJ1-5	ASSLTDGQPQH
TRBV9	TRBJ2-5	ASSVDTGGRETQY
TRBV5-1	TRBJ1-1	ASSLAQVAEAF
TRBV12-3/TRBV12-4	TRBJ2-7	ASGFGTGASYEQY
TRBV5-1	TRBJ1-3	ASSPWTGNSGNTIY
TRBV6-1	TRBJ2-3	ASSDGLELSQY
TRBV7-9	TRBJ2-3	ASNQPGGSLNTQY
TRBV3-1	TRBJ2-3	ASSVWRQGRTDTQY
TRBV4-1	TRBJ1-4	ASSREGAATNEKLF
TRBV7-6	TRBJ1-6	ASSRDRTSSYNSPLH
TRBV20-1	TRBJ2-1	SALPTSGGLIEQF
TRBV30	TRBJ2-2	AWRSWAPTGSGELF
TRBV2	TRBJ2-1	ASKSSGDIYNEQF
TRBV29-1	TRBJ2-2	SVERAGELF
TRBV30	TRBJ1-3	AWTYSGNTIY
TRBV30	TRBJ1-5	AWSTGTGDQPQH
TRBV6-1	TRBJ2-7	ASSEATSMEGRQY
TRBV29-1	TRBJ2-7	SVENSTTYEQY
TRBV7-2	TRBJ1-2	ASSLREGGSGYT
TRBV20-1	TRBJ2-1	SARAFAGLPGIAQF
TRBV7-9	TRBJ1-4	ASGNGPGKLF
TRBV19	TRBJ2-5	ASSSTGTGVSQY
TRBV5-6	TRBJ1-1	ASSLGGKAF
TRBV29-1	TRBJ2-5	SGMGLARETQY
TRBV29-1	TRBJ1-1	SVGDRDTEAF
TRBV5-1	TRBJ1-1	ASSLTPGVSTEAF
TRBV5-6	TRBJ1-5	ASSLGAGNQPQH
TRBV7-9	TRBJ2-3	ASSFDGWGPTDTQY
TRBV3-1	TRBJ2-3	ASSLRTGGTDTQY
TRBV5-4	TRBJ1-2	ASSLEPYPRNGYT
TRBV5-4	TRBJ2-2	ASSSPSEAGELF
TRBV7-3	TRBJ2-3	ASSLGQGGTDTQY